The source of this T cell receptor (beta chain) is a study of blood T cell repertoires in COVID-19. Study-wide context: Specimens from acute and convalescent COVID-19 originated in the United States, Italy and Spain. T cells, B-cell-depleted T cells, or PBMCs supplied cDNA or gDNA.

Enrolled through a virtual design, the participants were between 18 and 89 years of age and came from fewer than 30 US areas. Two negative PCRs, clearance, or symptom resolution were required of recovered Cohort 3 donors. The protocol was immunoSEQ multiplex PCR, while the TCRdb copy is restricted to in-frame clones and leaves out a portion. The sample has about 380,000 clones; 88% are singletons. This CDR3 spans 14 amino acids. V dropped 3 bases and J dropped 4 bases, with 12 bases sitting between them. CDR1 is SEHNR, CDR2 FQNEAQ, per germline (reference sequence). The count of this clone is one. The chain is built from TRBV7-9 and TRBJ1-1, with a tentative D call TRBD1 (6 bases). Input material: PBMCs or T cells enriched from blood (not recorded which). This TCR was sampled from a woman aged 18-30 years who had recovered from COVID-19. CDR3 DNA: TGTGCCAGCAGCTTTAACAGGGACGTCACTGAAGCTTTCTTT. The encoded protein is CASSFNRDVTEAFF.